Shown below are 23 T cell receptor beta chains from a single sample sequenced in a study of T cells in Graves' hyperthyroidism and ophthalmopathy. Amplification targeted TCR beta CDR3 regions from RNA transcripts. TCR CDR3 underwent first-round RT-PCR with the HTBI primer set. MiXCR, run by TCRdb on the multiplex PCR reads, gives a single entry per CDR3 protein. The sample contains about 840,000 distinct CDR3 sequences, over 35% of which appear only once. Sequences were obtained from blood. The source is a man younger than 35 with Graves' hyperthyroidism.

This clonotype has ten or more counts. Written as DNA, the CDR3 is TGTGCCATCAGAGGAACAGGGGGCTCAAAGACCCAGTACTTC. Translating it yields CAIRGTGGSKTQYF. The rearrangement joins TRBV10-3 to TRBJ2-5; 9 bases align to TRBD1. V was pared by 6 bases and J by 6 bases, with 8 bases of the junction left unmatched. Germline-derived CDR1 and CDR2 are ENHRY and SYGVKD. The CDR3 spans 14 residues.

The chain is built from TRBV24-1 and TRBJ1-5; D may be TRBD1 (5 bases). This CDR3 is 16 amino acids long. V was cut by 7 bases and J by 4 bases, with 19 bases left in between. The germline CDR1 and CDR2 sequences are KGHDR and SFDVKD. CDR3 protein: CATSQDLPGRNQPQHF. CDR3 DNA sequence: TGTGCCACCAGCCAAGATCTGCCAGGGCGGAATCAGCCCCAGCATTTT.

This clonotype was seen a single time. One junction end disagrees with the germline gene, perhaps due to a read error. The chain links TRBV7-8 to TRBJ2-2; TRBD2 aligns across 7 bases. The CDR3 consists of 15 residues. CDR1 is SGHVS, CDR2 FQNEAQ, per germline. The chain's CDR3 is CASSQVHPAGGELFF. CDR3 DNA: TGCGCCAGCAGCCAAGTACACCCAGCGGGAGGGGAGCTGTTTTTT.

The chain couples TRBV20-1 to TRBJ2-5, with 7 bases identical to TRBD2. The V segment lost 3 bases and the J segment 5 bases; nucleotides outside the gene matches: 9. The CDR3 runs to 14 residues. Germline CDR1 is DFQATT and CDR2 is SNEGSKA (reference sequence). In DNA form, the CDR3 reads TGCAGTGCTAGTCGGGGGGTAGCTCTGGAGACCCAGTACTTC. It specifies CSASRGVALETQYF.

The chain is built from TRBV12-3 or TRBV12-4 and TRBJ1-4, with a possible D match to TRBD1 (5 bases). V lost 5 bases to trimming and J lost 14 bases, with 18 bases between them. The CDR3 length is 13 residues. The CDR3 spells CASSRAPSGTLFF. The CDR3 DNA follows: TGTGCCAGCAGTCGGGCCCCCTCCGGGACCCTGTTTTTT.

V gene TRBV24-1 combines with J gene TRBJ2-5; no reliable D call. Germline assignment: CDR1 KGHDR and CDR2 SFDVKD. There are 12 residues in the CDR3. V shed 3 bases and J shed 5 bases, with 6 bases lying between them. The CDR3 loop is CATSDGYETQYF. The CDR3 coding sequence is TGTGCCACCAGTGATGGTTACGAGACCCAGTACTTC.

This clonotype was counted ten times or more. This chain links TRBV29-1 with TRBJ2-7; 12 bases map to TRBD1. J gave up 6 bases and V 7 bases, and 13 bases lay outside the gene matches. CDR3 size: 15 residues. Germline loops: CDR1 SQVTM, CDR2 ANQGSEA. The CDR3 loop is CSAGQGASGRLEQYF. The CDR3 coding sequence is TGCAGCGCGGGACAGGGGGCTAGCGGGAGACTCGAGCAGTACTTC.

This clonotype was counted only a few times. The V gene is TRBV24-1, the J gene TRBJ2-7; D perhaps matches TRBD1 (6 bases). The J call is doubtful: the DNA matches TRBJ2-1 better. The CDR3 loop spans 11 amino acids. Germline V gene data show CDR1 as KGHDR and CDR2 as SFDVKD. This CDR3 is CATRQGYEQFF. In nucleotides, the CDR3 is TGTGCCACCAGACAGGGCTATGAGCAGTTCTTC.

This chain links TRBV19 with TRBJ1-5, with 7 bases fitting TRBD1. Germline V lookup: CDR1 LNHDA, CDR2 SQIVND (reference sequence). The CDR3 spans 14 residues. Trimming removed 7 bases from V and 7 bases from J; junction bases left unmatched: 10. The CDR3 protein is CASTSQGVRQPQHF. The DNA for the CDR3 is TGTGCCAGTACCTCGCAGGGGGTAAGGCAGCCCCAGCATTTT.

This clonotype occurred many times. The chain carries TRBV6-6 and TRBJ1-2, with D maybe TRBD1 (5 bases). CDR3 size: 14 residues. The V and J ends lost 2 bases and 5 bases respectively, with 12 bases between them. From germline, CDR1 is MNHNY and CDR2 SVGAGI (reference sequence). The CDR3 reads CASSYGAGLYGYTF. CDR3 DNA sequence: TGTGCCAGCAGTTACGGTGCAGGGTTGTATGGCTACACCTTC.

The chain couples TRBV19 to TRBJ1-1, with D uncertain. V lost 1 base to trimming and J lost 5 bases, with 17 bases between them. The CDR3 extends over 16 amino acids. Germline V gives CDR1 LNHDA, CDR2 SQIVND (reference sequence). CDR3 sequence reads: CASSIGGTGELTEAFF. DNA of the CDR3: TGTGCCAGTAGTATAGGAGGCACCGGGGAGCTGACTGAAGCTTTCTTT.

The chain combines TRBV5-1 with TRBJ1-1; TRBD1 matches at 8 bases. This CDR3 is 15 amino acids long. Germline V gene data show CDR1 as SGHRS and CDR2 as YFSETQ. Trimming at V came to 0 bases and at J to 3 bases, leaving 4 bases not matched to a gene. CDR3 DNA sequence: TGCGCCAGCAGCTTGGTAATGACAGGGGACACTGAAGCTTTCTTT. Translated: CASSLVMTGDTEAFF.

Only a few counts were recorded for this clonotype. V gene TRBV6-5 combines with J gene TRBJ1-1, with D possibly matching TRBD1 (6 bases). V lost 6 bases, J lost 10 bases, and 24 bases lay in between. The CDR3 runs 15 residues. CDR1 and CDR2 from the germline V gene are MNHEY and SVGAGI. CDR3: CASRPGGRATRGAFF. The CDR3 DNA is TGTGCCAGCAGACCCGGGGGCAGGGCGACCCGAGGAGCTTTCTTT.

The DNA for the CDR3 is TGTGCCAGCAGCTTAGGGGACAGGGAAAGAGACGAGCAGTACTTC. Encoded protein: CASSLGDRERDEQYF. This chain joins TRBV7-7 and TRBJ2-7; 9 positions agree with TRBD1. The V segment lost 1 base and the J segment 5 bases; nucleotides outside the gene matches: 6. The CDR3 runs to 15 residues. Germline V gene lookup returns CDR1 SSHAT and CDR2 FNYEAQ (reference sequence).

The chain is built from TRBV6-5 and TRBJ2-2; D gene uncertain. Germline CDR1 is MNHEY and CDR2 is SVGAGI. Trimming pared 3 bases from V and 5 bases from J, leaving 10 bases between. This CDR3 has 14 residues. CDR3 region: CASSYHTETGELFF. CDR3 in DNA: TGTGCCAGCAGTTATCATACCGAGACCGGGGAGCTGTTTTTT.

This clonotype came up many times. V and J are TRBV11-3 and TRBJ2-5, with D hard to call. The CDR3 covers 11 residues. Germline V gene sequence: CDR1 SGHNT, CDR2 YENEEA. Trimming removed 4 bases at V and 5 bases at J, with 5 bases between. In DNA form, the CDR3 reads TGTGCCAGCAGCTCCCCTGAGACCCAGTACTTC. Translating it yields CASSSPETQYF.

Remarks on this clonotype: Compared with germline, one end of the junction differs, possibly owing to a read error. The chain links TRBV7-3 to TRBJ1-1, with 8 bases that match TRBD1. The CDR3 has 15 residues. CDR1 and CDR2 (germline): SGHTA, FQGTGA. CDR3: CASSHTQGGTTEAFF. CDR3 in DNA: TGCGCCAGCAGCCATACACAGGGGGGAACGACTGAAGCTTTCTTT. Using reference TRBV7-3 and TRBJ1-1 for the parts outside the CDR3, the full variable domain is GAGVSQTPSNKVTEKGKYVELRCDPISGHTALYWYRQSLGQGPEFLIYFQGTGAADDSGLPNDRFFAVRPEGSVSTLKIQRTERGDSAVYLCASSHTQGGTTEAFFGQGTRLTVV.

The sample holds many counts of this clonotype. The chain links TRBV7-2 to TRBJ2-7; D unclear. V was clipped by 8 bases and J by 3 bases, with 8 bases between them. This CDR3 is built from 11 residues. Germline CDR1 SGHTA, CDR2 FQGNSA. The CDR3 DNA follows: TGTGCCAGCTCTACTTACTACGAGCAGTACTTC. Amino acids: CASSTYYEQYF.

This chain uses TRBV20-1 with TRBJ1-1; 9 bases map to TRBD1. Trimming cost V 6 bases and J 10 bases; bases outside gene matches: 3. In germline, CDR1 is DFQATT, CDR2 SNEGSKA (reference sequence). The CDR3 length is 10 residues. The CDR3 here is CSASDRGAFF. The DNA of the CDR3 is TGCAGTGCCTCGGACAGGGGAGCTTTCTTT.

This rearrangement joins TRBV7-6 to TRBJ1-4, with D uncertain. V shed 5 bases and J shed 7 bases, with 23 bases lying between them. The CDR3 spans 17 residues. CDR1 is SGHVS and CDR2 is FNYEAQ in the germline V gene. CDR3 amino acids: CASSQGPSPTTAEKLFF. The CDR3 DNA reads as TGTGCCAGCAGCCAAGGGCCCAGCCCCACAACCGCTGAAAAACTGTTTTTT. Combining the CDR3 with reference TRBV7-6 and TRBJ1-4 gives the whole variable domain GAGVSQSPRYKVTKRGQDVALRCDPISGHVSLYWYRQALGQGPEFLTYFNYEAQQDKSGLPNDRFSAERPEGSISTLTIQRTEQRDSAMYRCASSQGPSPTTAEKLFFGSGTQLSVL.

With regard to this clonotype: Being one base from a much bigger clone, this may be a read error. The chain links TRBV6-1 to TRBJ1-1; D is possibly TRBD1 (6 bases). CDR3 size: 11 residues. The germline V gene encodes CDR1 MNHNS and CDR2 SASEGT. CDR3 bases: TGTGCCAGCAGCCGGACAGCGCAAGCTTCCTTT. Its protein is CASSRTAQASF.

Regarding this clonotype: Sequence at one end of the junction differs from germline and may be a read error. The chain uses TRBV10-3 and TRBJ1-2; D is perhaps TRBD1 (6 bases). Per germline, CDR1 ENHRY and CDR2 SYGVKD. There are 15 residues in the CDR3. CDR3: CASSYSPGALDGYTF. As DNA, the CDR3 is TGTGCCAGCAGTTACTCACCGGGGGCGTTGGATGGCTACACCTTC.

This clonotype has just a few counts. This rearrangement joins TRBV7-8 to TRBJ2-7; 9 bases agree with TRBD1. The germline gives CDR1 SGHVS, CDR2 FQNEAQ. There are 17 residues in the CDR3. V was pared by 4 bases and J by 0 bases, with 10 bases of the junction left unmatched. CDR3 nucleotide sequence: TGTGCCAGCAGCTCGGCCTCCGGGACAGGGATCTCCTACGAGCAGTACTTC. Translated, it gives CASSSASGTGISYEQYF.